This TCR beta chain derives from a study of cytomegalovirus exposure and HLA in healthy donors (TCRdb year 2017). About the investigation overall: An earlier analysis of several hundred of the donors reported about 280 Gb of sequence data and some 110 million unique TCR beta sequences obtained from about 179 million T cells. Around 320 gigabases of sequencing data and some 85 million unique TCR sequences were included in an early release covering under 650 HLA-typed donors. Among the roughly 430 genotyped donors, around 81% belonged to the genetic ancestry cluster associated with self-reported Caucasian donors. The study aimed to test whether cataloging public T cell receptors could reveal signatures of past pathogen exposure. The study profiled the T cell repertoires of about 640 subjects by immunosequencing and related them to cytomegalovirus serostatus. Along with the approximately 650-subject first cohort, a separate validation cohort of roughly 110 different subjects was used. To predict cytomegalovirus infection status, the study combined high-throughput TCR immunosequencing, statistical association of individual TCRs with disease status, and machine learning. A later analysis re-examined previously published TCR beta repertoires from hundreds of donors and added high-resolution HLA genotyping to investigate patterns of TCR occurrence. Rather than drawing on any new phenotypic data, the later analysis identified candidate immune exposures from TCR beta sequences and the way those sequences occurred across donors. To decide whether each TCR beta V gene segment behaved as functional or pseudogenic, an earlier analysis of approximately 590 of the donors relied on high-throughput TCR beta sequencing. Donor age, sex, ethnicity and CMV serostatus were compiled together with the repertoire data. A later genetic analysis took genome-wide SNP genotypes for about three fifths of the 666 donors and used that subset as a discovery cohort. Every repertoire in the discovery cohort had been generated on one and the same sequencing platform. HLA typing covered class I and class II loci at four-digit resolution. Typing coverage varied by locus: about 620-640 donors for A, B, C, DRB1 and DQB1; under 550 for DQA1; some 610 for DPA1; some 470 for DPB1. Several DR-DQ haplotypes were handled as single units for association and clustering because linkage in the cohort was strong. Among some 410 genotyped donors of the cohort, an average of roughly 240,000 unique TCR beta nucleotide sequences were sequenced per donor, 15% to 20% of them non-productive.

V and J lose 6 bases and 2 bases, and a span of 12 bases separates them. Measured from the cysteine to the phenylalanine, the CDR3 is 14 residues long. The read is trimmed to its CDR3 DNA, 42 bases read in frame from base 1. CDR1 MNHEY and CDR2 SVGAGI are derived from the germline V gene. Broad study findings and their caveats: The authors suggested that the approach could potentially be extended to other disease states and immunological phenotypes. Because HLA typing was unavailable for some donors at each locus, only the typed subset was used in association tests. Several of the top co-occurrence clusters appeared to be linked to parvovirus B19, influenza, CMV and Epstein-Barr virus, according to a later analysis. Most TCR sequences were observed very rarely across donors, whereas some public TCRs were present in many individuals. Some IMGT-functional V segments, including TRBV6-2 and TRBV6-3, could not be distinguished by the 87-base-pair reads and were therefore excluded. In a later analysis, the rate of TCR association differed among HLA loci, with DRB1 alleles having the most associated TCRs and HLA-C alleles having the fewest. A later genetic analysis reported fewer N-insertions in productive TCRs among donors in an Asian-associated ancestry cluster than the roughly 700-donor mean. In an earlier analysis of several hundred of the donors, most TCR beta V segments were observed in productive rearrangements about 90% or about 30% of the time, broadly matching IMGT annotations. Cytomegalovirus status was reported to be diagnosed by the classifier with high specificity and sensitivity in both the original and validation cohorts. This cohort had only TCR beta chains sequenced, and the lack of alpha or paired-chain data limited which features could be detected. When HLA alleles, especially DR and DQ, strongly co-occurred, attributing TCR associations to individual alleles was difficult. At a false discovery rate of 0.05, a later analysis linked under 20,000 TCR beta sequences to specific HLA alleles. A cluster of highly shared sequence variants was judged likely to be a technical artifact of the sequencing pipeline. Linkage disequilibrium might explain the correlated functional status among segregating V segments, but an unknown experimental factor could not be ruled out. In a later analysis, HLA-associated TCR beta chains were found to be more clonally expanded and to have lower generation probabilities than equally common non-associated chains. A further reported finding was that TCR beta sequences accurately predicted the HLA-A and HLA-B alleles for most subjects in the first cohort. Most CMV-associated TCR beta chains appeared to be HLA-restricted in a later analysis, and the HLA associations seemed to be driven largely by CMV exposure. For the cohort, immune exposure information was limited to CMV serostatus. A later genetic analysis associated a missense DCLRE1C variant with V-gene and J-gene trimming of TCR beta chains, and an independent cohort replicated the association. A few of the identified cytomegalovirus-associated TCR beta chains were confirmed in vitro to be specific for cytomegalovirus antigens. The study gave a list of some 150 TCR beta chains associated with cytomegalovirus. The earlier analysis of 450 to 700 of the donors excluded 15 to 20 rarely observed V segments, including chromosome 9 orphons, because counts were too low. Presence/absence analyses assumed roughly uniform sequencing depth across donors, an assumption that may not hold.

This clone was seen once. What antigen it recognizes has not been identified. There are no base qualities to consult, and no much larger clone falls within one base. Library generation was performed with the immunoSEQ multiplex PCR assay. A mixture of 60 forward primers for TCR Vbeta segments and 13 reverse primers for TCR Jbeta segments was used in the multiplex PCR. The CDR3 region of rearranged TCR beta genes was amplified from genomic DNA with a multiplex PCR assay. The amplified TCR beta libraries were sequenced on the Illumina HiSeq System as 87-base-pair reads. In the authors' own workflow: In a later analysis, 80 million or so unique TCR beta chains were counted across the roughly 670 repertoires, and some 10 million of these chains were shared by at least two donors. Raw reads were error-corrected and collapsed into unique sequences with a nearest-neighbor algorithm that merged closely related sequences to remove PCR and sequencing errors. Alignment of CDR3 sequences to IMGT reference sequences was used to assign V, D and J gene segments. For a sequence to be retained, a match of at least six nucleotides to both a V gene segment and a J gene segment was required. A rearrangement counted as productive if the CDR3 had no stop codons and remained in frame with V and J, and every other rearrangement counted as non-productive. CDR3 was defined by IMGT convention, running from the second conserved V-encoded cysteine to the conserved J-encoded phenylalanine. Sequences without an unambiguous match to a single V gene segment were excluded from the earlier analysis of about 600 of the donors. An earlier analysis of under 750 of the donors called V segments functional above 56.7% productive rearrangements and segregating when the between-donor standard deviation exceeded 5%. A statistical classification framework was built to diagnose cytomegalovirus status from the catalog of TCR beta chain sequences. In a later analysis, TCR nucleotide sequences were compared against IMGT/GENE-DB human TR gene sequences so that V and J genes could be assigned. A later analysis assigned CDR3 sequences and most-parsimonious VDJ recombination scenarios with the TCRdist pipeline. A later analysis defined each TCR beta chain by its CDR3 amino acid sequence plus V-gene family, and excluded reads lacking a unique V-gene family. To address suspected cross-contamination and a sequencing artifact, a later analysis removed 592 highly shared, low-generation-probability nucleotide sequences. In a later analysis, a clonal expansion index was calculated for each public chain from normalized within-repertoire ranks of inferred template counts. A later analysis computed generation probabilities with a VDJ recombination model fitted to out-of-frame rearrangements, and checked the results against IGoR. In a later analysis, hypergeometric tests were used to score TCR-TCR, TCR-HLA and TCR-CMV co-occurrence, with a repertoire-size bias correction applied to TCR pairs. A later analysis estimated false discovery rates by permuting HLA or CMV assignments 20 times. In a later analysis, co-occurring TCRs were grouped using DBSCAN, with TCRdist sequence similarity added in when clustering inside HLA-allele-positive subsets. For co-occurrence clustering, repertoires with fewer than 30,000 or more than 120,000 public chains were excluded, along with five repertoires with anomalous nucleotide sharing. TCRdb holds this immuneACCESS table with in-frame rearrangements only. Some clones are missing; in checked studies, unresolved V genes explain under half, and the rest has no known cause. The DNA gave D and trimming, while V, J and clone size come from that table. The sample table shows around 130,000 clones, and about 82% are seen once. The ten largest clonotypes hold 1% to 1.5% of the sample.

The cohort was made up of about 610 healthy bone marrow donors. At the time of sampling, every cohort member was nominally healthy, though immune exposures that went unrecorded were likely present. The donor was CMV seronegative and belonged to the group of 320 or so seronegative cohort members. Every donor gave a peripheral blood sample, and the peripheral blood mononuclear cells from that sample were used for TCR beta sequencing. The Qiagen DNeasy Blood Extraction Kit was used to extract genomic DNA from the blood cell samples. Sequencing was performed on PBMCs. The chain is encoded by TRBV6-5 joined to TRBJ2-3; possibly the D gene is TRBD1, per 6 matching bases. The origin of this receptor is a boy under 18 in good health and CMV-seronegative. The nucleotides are TGTGCCAGCAGGGACAGCCTCGACACAGATACGCAGTATTTT. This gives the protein CASRDSLDTDTQYF.